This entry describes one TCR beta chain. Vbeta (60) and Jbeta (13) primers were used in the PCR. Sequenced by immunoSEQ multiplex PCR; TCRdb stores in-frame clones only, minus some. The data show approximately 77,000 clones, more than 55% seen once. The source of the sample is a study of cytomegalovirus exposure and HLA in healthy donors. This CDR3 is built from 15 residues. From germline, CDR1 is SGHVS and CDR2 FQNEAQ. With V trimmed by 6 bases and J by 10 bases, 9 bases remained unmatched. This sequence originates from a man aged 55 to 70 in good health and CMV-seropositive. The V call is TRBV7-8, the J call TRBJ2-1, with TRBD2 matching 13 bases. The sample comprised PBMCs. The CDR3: CASSITSGGADEQFF. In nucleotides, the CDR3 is TGTGCCAGCAGTATAACTAGCGGGGGGGCTGACGAGCAGTTCTTC.